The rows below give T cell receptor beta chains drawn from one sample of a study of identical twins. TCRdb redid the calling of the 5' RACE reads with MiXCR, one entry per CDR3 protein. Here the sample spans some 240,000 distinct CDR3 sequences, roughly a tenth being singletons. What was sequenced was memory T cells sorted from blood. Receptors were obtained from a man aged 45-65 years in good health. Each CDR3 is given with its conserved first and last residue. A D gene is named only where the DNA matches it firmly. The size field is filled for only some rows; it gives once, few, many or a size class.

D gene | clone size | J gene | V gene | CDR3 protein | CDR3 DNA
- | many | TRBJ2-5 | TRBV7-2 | CASSLDDRYFQYF | TGTGCCAGCAGCTTAGACGACAGATATTTCCAGTACTTC
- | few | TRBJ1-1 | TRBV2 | CASRVGMNTEAFF | TGTGCCAGCCGGGTCGGTATGAACACTGAAGCTTTCTTT
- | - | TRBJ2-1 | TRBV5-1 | CASRPGYYNEQFF | TGCGCCAGCAGGCCGGGGTACTACAATGAGCAGTTCTTC
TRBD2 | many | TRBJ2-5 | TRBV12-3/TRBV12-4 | CASSLAGGQETQYF | TGTGCCAGCAGCTTAGCGGGCGGACAAGAGACCCAGTACTTC
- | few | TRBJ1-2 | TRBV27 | CASSKSRENNYGYTF | TGTGCCAGCAGTAAAAGCCGGGAGAACAACTATGGCTACACCTTC
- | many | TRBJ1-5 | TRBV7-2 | CASSASGLNNQPQHF | TGTGCCAGCAGCGCCTCTGGACTGAACAATCAGCCCCAGCATTTT
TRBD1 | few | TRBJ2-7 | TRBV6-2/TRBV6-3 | CASSSGQGAHLRRFEQYF | TGTGCCAGCAGTTCTGGACAGGGGGCGCATCTTAGGAGGTTCGAGCAGTACTTC
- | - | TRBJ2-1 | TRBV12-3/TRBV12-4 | CASSFNSPNEQFF | TGTGCCAGCAGTTTTAATTCCCCCAATGAGCAGTTCTTC
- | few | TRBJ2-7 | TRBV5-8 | CASSLVQNYEQYF | TGTGCCAGCAGCTTGGTGCAGAACTACGAGCAGTACTTC
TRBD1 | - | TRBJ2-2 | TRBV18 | CASSGQGLNTGELFF | TGTGCCAGCTCAGGACAGGGTTTGAACACCGGGGAGCTGTTTTTT
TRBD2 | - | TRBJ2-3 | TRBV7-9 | CASSDLAAGGTDTQYF | TGTGCCAGCAGCGACCTCGCAGCGGGAGGCACAGATACGCAGTATTTT
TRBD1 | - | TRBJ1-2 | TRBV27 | CASRQRTGGTYGYTF | TGTGCCAGCAGGCAAAGGACAGGGGGGACCTATGGCTACACCTTC
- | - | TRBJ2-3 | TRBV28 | CASSLWRSIFTDTQYF | TGTGCCAGCAGTTTATGGCGCTCGATCTTCACAGATACGCAGTATTTT
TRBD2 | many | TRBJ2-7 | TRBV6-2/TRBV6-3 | CASSSRLAGIDEQYF | TGTGCCAGCAGCTCCAGACTAGCGGGGATCGACGAGCAGTACTTC
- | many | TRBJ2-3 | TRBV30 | CAWSVGGFSTDTQYF | TGTGCCTGGAGTGTAGGGGGGTTTAGCACAGATACGCAGTATTTT
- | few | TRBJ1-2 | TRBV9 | CASSVGPDRNYGYTF | TGTGCCAGCAGCGTAGGACCGGACCGGAACTATGGCTACACCTTC
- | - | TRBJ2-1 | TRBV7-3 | CASSLKGGPSSYNEQFF | TGTGCCAGCAGCTTAAAAGGCGGCCCTAGCTCCTACAATGAGCAGTTCTTC
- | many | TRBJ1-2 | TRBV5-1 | CASSLERATGGYTF | TGCGCCAGCAGCTTGGAGCGGGCAACGGGAGGCTACACCTTC
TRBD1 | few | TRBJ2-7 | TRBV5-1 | CASSSITGGASDEQYF | TGCGCCAGCAGCAGTATCACAGGGGGCGCATCGGACGAGCAGTACTTC
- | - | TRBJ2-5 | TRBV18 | CASSTSGLQETQYF | TGTGCCAGCTCAACCTCGGGACTCCAAGAGACCCAGTACTTC
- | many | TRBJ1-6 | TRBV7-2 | CASSLGAVGSPLHF | TGTGCCAGCAGCTTGGGCGCAGTAGGATCACCCCTCCACTTT
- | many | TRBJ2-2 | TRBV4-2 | CASSQAAYTGELFF | TGTGCCAGCAGCCAAGCGGCCTACACCGGGGAGCTGTTTTTT
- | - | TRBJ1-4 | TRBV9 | CASSVGVTTNEKLFF | TGTGCCAGCAGCGTAGGGGTAACAACTAATGAAAAACTGTTTTTT
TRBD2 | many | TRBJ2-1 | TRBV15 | CATSRGGGSRPRSYNEQFF | TGTGCCACCAGCAGAGGGGGGGGGAGCAGACCCCGGTCCTACAATGAGCAGTTCTTC
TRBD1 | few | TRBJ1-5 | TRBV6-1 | CASRERQGADQPQHF | TGTGCCAGCAGGGAGAGACAGGGGGCAGACCAGCCCCAGCATTTT
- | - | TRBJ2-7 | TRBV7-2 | CASSLVGQYEQYF | TGTGCCAGCAGCTTAGTAGGACAGTACGAGCAGTACTTC
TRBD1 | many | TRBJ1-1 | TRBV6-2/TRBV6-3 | CASSRRTGWSSTEAFF | TGTGCCAGCAGTAGGAGGACAGGGTGGAGTAGCACTGAAGCTTTCTTT
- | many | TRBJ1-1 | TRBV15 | CATSRARLLPDTEAFF | TGTGCCACCAGCAGAGCCAGGCTCCTCCCGGACACTGAAGCTTTCTTT
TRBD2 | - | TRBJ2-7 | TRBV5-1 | CASSGSGGSYEQYF | TGCGCCAGCAGCGGCTCGGGGGGCTCCTACGAGCAGTACTTC